Each of the 16 T cell receptor beta chains below was sequenced from the same sample in a study of PD-L1 blockade in urothelial cancer. Time point in this sample: peripheral blood 6 weeks after treatment start. TCRdb keeps only in-frame clones here, not all; method: immunoSEQ multiplex PCR. Of about 120,000 clones listed, around 89% are singletons. The material sequenced was PBMCs, taken around atezolizumab (anti-PD-L1) treatment. Source of these receptors: a man aged 55 to 70 with urothelial cancer.

The count of this clone is one. The chain is built from TRBV19 and TRBJ1-1; no reliable D call. The V gene lost 7 bases and the J gene lost 9 bases, with 18 bases spanning the gap. Per the germline V gene, CDR1 is LNHDA and CDR2 is SQIVND (reference sequence). This CDR3 region has 13 residues. The chain's CDR3 is CASIPGGWTQAFF. As DNA, the CDR3 is TGTGCCAGTATCCCGGGAGGGTGGACCCAAGCTTTCTTT.

The genes are TRBV28 and TRBJ2-1; 15 bases line up with TRBD2. V shed 5 bases, J shed 5 bases, and the junction held 7 bases outside the gene matches. This CDR3 is built from 17 residues. Germline CDR1 and CDR2: MDHEN and SYDVKM. DNA for the CDR3: TGTGCCAGCAGTACGGGACTAGCGGGAGGCTGGCACAATGAGCAGTTCTTC. Translated, it gives CASSTGLAGGWHNEQFF.

This chain uses TRBV27 with TRBJ1-1; the D is unclear. The CDR3 spans 15 residues. Trimming shortened V by 5 bases and J by 2 bases, and 15 bases separated the two germline ends. Germline CDR1 reads MNHEY; CDR2 reads SMNVEV (reference sequence). The CDR3 DNA sequence: TGTGCCAGCAGTCTAACTCAAGCCCCAAACACTGAAGCTTTCTTT. Its translation: CASSLTQAPNTEAFF.

The genes are TRBV18 and TRBJ2-7, with 7 positions matching TRBD1. Germline values: CDR1 KGHSH, CDR2 LQKENI. This CDR3 is built from 17 residues. J was trimmed by 0 bases and V by 5 bases; bases with no gene match: 13. The CDR3 sequence is CASSSQPQTGTSYEQYF. CDR3 in DNA: TGTGCCAGCTCATCCCAACCCCAGACAGGGACCTCCTACGAGCAGTACTTC.

This clone was counted a few times. The CDR3 DNA sequence: TGTGCCAGCAGAAGAGACAGGGTGGATGGCTACACCTTC. Its protein is CASRRDRVDGYTF. This chain links TRBV27 with TRBJ1-2; 7 nucleotides line up with TRBD1. The CDR3 length is 13 residues. Germline V gene sequence: CDR1 MNHEY, CDR2 SMNVEV (reference sequence). The junction had 7 bases not matched to a gene; V was cut back by 6 bases and J by 6 bases.

The V gene is TRBV9, the J gene TRBJ2-1, with TRBD2 identical over 8 bases. Germline loops: CDR1 SGDLS, CDR2 YYNGEE. After removal of 0 bases from V and 5 bases from J, the junction contained 7 bases not matched to a gene. This CDR3 region has 16 residues. The CDR3 spells CASSVAAGGLNNEQFF. The CDR3 DNA is TGTGCCAGCAGCGTAGCTGCGGGGGGACTGAACAATGAGCAGTTCTTC.

V and J are TRBV20-1 and TRBJ2-3; D gene unclear. This CDR3 comprises 11 residues. The germline V gene has CDR1 DFQATT and CDR2 SNEGSKA (reference sequence). V was pared by 1 base and J by 5 bases, with 4 bases between. CDR3 sequence: CSARGLDTQYF. The CDR3 DNA sequence: TGCAGTGCTAGAGGACTAGATACGCAGTATTTT.

This clone came up once. The chain is built from TRBV10-2 and TRBJ2-3, with 8 nucleotides matching TRBD2. Germline lookup yields CDR1 WSHSY and CDR2 SAAADI. V gave up 8 bases and J gave up 4 bases; unmatched junction bases: 17. This CDR3 is built from 17 residues. The CDR3 region is CASSGGSGKALPDTQYF. The CDR3 region has the DNA TGCGCCAGCTCGGGAGGTAGCGGGAAAGCACTACCAGATACGCAGTATTTT.

This chain connects TRBV7-2 to TRBJ1-6, with D possibly being TRBD1 (5 bases). V shed 4 bases and J shed 10 bases, with 14 bases lying between them. This CDR3 contains 14 residues. Germline-derived CDR1 and CDR2 are SGHTA and FQGNSA. In DNA form, the CDR3 reads TGTGCCAGCAGCTCTACTGGGGCAGCCTCACCCCTCCACTTT. Translation: CASSSTGAASPLHF.

CDR3 amino acids: CASSFSRQGASNYGYTF. CDR3 sequence (DNA): TGTGCCAGCAGTTTCTCTCGGCAGGGGGCGAGTAACTATGGCTACACCTTC. This sequence joins TRBV27 and TRBJ1-2; TRBD1 aligns across 8 bases. Per the germline V gene, CDR1 is MNHEY and CDR2 is SMNVEV (reference sequence). The CDR3 runs to 17 residues. With 3 bases clipped from V and 1 base from J, the junction kept 10 bases outside the gene matches.

The V and J genes are TRBV7-3 and TRBJ2-7; no clear D. This CDR3 comprises 16 residues. Germline CDR1 is SGHTA and CDR2 is FQGTGA. Trimming removed 0 bases from V and 2 bases from J, with 14 bases in between. CDR3 in amino acids: CASSLTGGDIAYEQYF. CDR3 in DNA: TGTGCCAGCAGCTTAACGGGTGGCGACATTGCCTACGAGCAGTACTTC.

This chain joins TRBV27 and TRBJ1-1; TRBD1 matches at 7 bases. The V gene end was trimmed by 7 bases and the J gene end by 1 base; junction bases not matched to a gene: 9. The CDR3 has 15 residues. The germline V gene has CDR1 MNHEY and CDR2 SMNVEV (reference sequence). CDR3 residues: CASTPTGMGNTEAFF. The CDR3 DNA reads TGTGCCAGCACCCCGACAGGGATGGGGAACACTGAAGCTTTCTTT.

The chain links TRBV4-3 to TRBJ1-4, with 7 bases aligning to TRBD1. The germline V gene encodes CDR1 LGHNA and CDR2 YSLEER. The CDR3 spans 16 residues. Trimming removed 1 base from V and 7 bases from J; junction bases left unmatched: 9. CDR3 region: CASSQGVDRVGEKLFF. The CDR3 DNA sequence: TGCGCCAGCAGCCAAGGGGTCGACAGGGTTGGTGAAAAACTGTTTTTT.

In nucleotides, the CDR3 is TGTGCCAGCAGCCCTTCGACAGGGCGCTATGGCTACACCTTC. This codes for CASSPSTGRYGYTF. This sequence joins TRBV16 and TRBJ1-2; TRBD1 matches 7 bases. Trimming took 4 bases from V and 4 from J; bases not matched to a gene: 6. The CDR3 consists of 14 residues. Germline assignment: CDR1 KGHSY and CDR2 FQNENV.

The chain links TRBV28 to TRBJ2-1, with 8 bases aligning to TRBD2. The CDR3 runs to 15 residues. Germline loops: CDR1 MDHEN, CDR2 SYDVKM. Trimming cost V 5 bases and J 5 bases; bases outside gene matches: 8. The CDR3 loop reads CASSLGVAGHNEQFF. The CDR3 region has the DNA TGTGCCAGCAGTCTCGGGGTAGCGGGGCACAATGAGCAGTTCTTC.

This sequence joins TRBV6-4 and TRBJ2-5; 9 nucleotides agree with TRBD2. V gave up 6 bases and J gave up 1 base; unmatched junction bases: 12. CDR1 is MRHNA, CDR2 SNTAGT, per germline. This CDR3 is 17 amino acids long. CDR3 residues: CASRSKGTSPVQETQYF. In nucleotides, the CDR3 is TGTGCCAGCAGATCCAAGGGGACTAGCCCCGTCCAAGAGACCCAGTACTTC.